One T cell receptor beta chain is described in this entry. The germline V gene has CDR1 KGHSH and CDR2 LQKENI. CDR3 length: 13 amino acids. Trimming left V 2 bases short and J 4 bases short, with 8 bases between. TCRdb passed the RT-PCR reads through MiXCR, listing each CDR3 protein once. This table has 300,000 to 350,000 distinct CDR3 sequences, just over 20% appearing once. This entry belongs to a study of response to subunit inactivated influenza vaccine. This sample comprised PBMCs from blood, obtained 21 months after vaccination. The genes are TRBV18 and TRBJ1-1; the D is unclear. This clonotype originated in a man aged 50 to 75 who received an inactivated influenza vaccine. The DNA of the CDR3 is TGTGCCAGCTCACCAACCCGGTCCACTGAAGCTTTCTTT. Amino acid sequence: CASSPTRSTEAFF.